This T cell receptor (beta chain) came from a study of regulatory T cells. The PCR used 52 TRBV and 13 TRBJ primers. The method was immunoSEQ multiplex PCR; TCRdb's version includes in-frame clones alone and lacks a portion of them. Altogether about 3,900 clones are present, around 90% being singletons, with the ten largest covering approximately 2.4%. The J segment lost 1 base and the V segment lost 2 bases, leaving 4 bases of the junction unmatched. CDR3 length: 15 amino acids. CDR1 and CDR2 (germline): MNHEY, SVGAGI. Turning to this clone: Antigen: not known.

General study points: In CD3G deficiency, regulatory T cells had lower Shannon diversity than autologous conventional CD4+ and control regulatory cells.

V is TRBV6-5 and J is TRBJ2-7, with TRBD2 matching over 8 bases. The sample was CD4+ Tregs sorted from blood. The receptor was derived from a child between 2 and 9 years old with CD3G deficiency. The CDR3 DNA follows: TGTGCCAGCAGTTACCAGCGGGAGAATTCCTACGAGCAGTACTTC. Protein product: CASSYQRENSYEQYF.